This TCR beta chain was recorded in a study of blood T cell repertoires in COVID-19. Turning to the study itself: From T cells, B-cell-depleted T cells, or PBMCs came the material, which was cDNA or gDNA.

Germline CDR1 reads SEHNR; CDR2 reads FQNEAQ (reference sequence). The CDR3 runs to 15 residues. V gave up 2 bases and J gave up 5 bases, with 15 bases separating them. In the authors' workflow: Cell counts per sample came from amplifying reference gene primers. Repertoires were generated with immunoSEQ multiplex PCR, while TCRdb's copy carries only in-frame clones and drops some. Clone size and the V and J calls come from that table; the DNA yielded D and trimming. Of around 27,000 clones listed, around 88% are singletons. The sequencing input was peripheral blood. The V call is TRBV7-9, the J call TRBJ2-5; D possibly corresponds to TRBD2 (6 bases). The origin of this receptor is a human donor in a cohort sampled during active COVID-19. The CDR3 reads CASSLPGLRGETQYF. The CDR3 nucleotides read TGTGCCAGCAGCTTACCGGGACTCCGGGGCGAGACCCAGTACTTC.